This is a list of T cell receptor beta chains from one sample in a study of control samples from healthy donors and cancer patients. Sequencing used immunoSEQ multiplex PCR; TCRdb keeps in-frame clones, though not all of them. The data contain some 150,000 clones, about 90% of them singletons. Material for sequencing was blood. These receptors originate from a man between 18 and 35 years old in good health. Each CDR3 is given without its conserved first and last residue. A clone size is listed for some rows: how often the clone was seen (once, few, many), or a class if it is expanded.

once	TRBV5-1	TRBJ2-3	ASSLGLAANTDTQY
.	TRBV5-3	TRBJ2-1	ARSLGELAGYNEQF
.	TRBV3-1/TRBV3-2	TRBJ1-2	ASSQVPVGLQPGDYGYT
.	TRBV5-4	TRBJ2-7	ASSFDGTEQY
.	TRBV6-5	TRBJ2-5	ASSPGWGMETQY
.	TRBV27	TRBJ2-2	ASSLALNNGELF
.	TRBV2	TRBJ1-2	ASSDRNPGQDGYT
.	TRBV11-3	TRBJ1-1	ASSLGTGVNTEAF
.	TRBV7-9	TRBJ2-1	ASSQTGQYYNEQF
.	TRBV5-1	TRBJ2-7	ASSGQGYEQY
.	TRBV4-3	TRBJ1-4	ASSQGNRATNEKLF
.	TRBV11-2	TRBJ1-5	ASSSPATGDQPQH
.	TRBV5-1	TRBJ2-7	ASSLGRDEFYEQY
.	TRBV11-2	TRBJ2-1	ASSSQGEWEQF
.	TRBV30	TRBJ2-3	AWTGGADTQY
.	TRBV4-3	TRBJ1-4	ASSPGQGLRKLF
.	TRBV19	TRBJ2-2	ASSTLAGGPSNTGELF
.	TRBV29-1	TRBJ2-5	SVELAGTQETQY
.	TRBV4-1	TRBJ1-2	ASSQADRGYGYT
.	TRBV4-1	TRBJ1-5	ASSQNSNQPQH
.	TRBV29-1	TRBJ2-1	SVDPAQGSYNEQF
.	TRBV4-3	TRBJ2-2	ASSQDHGNTGELF
.	TRBV6-5	TRBJ1-1	ASSWGGMNTEAF
.	TRBV7-9	TRBJ2-1	ASSLADEQF
.	TRBV29-1	TRBJ1-1	SVTRARNTEAF
.	TRBV5-5	TRBJ2-3	ASSFSSGLAGDPSTDTQY
once	TRBV12-3/TRBV12-4	TRBJ1-1	ASRWAVNTEAF
.	TRBV7-6	TRBJ2-5	ASSLARSRMETQY
few	TRBV30	TRBJ2-7	AWSPYGTGYEQY
.	TRBV6-5	TRBJ2-7	ASSHISSYEQY
.	TRBV4-1	TRBJ1-2	ASSQGQGNNYGYT
.	TRBV6-2/TRBV6-3	TRBJ1-1	ASSYKENTEAF
.	TRBV7-9	TRBJ2-2	ASSLVEVGELF
.	TRBV10-3	TRBJ1-5	AISDSGANQPQH
.	TRBV6-1	TRBJ2-1	ASSETRDLYNEQF
.	TRBV11-3	TRBJ2-7	ASSRDGYEQY
once	TRBV19	TRBJ2-1	ASSTSGTQSYNEQF
.	TRBV5-5	TRBJ2-3	ASSLIGGAIDTQY
once	TRBV6-2/TRBV6-3	TRBJ2-2	ASSYGTGGADTGELF
.	TRBV9	TRBJ2-3	ASSASGTGGATDTQY
.	TRBV3-1/TRBV3-2	TRBJ2-5	ASSHLVWDSTDTQY
.	TRBV7-2	TRBJ2-2	ASSLRRGDTGELF
.	TRBV4-1	TRBJ2-7	ASSQDPAGVLPYEQY
.	TRBV7-2	TRBJ2-2	ASSFYTNTGELF
.	TRBV19	TRBJ1-6	ASSPTGGSYNSPLH